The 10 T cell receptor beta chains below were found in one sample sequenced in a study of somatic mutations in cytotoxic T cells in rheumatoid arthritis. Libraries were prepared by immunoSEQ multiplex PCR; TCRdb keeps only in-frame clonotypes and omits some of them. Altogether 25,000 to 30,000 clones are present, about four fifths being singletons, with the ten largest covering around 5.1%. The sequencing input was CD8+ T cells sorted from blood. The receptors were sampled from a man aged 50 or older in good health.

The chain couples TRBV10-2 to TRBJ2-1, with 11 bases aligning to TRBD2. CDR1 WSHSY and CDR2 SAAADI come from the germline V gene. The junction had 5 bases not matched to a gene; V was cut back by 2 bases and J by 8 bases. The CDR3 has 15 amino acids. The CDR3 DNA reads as TGCGCCAGCAGTGAGGGGCTAGCGGGAGGCTATGAGCAGTTCTTC. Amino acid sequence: CASSEGLAGGYEQFF.

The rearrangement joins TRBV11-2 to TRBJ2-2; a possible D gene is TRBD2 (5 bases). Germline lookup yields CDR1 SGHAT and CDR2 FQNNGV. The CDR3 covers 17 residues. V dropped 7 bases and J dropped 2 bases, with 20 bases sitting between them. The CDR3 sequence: CASTHARGFENTGELFF. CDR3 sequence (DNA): TGTGCCAGCACCCACGCCCGAGGGTTTGAAAACACCGGGGAGCTGTTTTTT.

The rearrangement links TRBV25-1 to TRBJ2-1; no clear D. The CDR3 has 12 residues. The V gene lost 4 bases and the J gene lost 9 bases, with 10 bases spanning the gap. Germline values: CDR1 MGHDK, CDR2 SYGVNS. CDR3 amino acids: CASSVIRGEQFF. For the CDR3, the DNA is TGTGCCAGCAGTGTAATTCGTGGTGAGCAGTTCTTC.

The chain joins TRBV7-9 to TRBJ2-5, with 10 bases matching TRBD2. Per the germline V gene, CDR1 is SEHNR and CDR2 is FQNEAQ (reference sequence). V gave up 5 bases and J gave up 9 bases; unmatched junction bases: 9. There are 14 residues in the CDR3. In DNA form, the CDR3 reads TGTGCCAGCAGCCCGGGACTAGCGACCAGGTCCCAGTACTTC. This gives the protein CASSPGLATRSQYF.

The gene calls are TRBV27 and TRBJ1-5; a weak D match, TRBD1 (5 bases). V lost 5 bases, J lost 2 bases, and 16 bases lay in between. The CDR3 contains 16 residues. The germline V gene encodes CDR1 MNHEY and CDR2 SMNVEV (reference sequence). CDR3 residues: CASSPSLGDGNQPQHF. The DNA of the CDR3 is TGTGCCAGCAGTCCTAGTTTGGGGGACGGCAATCAGCCCCAGCATTTT.

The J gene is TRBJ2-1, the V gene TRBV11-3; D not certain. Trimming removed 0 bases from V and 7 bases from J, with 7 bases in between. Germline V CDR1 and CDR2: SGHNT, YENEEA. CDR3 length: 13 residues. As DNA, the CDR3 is TGTGCCAGCAGCTTAGAATCGGGTAATGAGCAGTTCTTC. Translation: CASSLESGNEQFF.

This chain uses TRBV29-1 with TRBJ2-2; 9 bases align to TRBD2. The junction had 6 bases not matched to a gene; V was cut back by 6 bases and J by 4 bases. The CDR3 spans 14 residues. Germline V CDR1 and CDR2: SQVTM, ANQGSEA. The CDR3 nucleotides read TGCAGCGTATCTAGCGGGACGTTCACCGGGGAGCTGTTTTTT. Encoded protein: CSVSSGTFTGELFF.

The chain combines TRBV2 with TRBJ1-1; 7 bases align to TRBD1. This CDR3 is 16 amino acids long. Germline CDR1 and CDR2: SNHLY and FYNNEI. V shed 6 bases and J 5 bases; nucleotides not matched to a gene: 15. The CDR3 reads CASRQSRAGGWTEAFF. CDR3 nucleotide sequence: TGTGCCAGCAGGCAAAGTCGGGCAGGGGGTTGGACTGAAGCTTTCTTT.

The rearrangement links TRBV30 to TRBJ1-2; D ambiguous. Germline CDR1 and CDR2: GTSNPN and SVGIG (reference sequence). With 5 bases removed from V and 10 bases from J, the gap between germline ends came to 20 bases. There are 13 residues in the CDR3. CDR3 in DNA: TGTGCCTGGCTCCGACCCGATGGGTCCTACTACACCTTC. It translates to CAWLRPDGSYYTF.

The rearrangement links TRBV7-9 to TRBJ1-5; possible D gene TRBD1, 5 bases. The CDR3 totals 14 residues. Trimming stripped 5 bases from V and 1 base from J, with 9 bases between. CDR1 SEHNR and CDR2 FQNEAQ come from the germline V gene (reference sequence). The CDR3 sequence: CASSPRDSNQPQHF. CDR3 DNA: TGTGCCAGCAGCCCCCGGGACAGCAATCAGCCCCAGCATTTT. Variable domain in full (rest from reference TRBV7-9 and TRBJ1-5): DTGVSQNPRHKITKRGQNVTFRCDPISEHNRLYWYRQTLGQGPEFLTYFQNEAQLEKSRLLSDRFSAERPKGSFSTLEIQRTEQGDSAMYLCASSPRDSNQPQHFGDGTRLSIL.